Listed here are 29 T cell receptor beta chains from one sample, sequenced in a study of CD8 T cells in ankylosing spondylitis. Each CDR3 protein gets one entry after TCRdb re-called the 5' RACE reads with MiXCR. The table has about 200,000 distinct CDR3 sequences, 9.5% to 15% seen once; the top ten hold about 15%. The sample comprised blood, either unsorted or a sorted T cell fraction (not recorded which). The source is a male donor with ankylosing spondylitis or in good health (not recorded which).

CDR3 residues: CASSQTGHTGELFF. CDR3 DNA sequence: TGTGCCAGCAGCCAGACAGGTCACACCGGGGAGCTGTTTTTT. The chain is built from TRBV3-1 and TRBJ2-2; D possibly corresponds to TRBD1 (6 bases). The CDR3 spans 14 residues. Germline CDR1 is LGHDT and CDR2 is YNNKEL (reference sequence). The V end was cut by 3 bases, the J end by 3 bases, with 8 bases between.

J is TRBJ2-5 and V is TRBV7-2; D remains ambiguous. There are 16 residues in the CDR3. V dropped 2 bases and J dropped 5 bases, with 18 bases sitting between them. Germline V gene lookup returns CDR1 SGHTA and CDR2 FQGNSA. Here the CDR3 reads CASSLNVRRSRETQYF. The CDR3 DNA is TGTGCCAGCAGCTTAAACGTCCGCCGATCTCGGGAGACCCAGTACTTC.

The J gene is TRBJ2-7, the V gene TRBV29-1; 7 nucleotides agree with TRBD1. Germline V gene lookup returns CDR1 SQVTM and CDR2 ANQGSEA. J was trimmed by 3 bases and V by 7 bases; bases with no gene match: 12. The CDR3 is made up of 14 amino acids. As DNA, the CDR3 is TGCAGCGCCAAAACTTGGACAGGCGGCTACGAGCAGTACTTC. This sequence encodes CSAKTWTGGYEQYF.

This clonotype was recorded many times. The chain employs TRBV5-1 and TRBJ2-1; D gene unclear. CDR1 and CDR2 (germline): SGHRS, YFSETQ. The CDR3 is 12 residues long. Trimming pared 2 bases from V and 4 bases from J, leaving 4 bases between. CDR3 nucleotides: TGCGCCAGCAGCTTTGGTTACAATGAGCAGTTCTTC. The encoded protein is CASSFGYNEQFF.

This clonotype was detected only a few times. The chain combines TRBV2 with TRBJ2-7; D unresolved. In germline, CDR1 is SNHLY, CDR2 FYNNEI. The CDR3 has 12 amino acids. V was cut by 10 bases and J by 1 base, with 11 bases left in between. The DNA of the CDR3 is TGTGCCACCCTCACTTCTTCCTACGAGCAGTACTTC. As protein: CATLTSSYEQYF.

The chain couples TRBV4-1 to TRBJ2-7; 9 bases line up with TRBD2. Trimming removed 0 bases from V and 4 bases from J; junction bases left unmatched: 7. CDR1 MGHRA and CDR2 YSYEKL come from the germline V gene. The CDR3 runs to 16 residues. CDR3 bases: TGCGCCAGCAGCCAAGATTGGCTAGCGGGGAATTACGAGCAGTACTTC. Protein: CASSQDWLAGNYEQYF.

Many counts were recorded for this clonotype. The chain is built from TRBV4-1 and TRBJ2-7, with 8 bases matching TRBD1. Germline lookup yields CDR1 MGHRA and CDR2 YSYEKL. V was clipped by 3 bases and J by 6 bases; unmatched bases: 10. The CDR3 has 15 amino acids. CDR3 sequence: CASSQLTTGEGEQYF. The CDR3 bases are TGCGCCAGCAGCCAGCTGACGACAGGGGAAGGCGAGCAGTACTTC.

There are a few counts of this clonotype. V gene TRBV10-3 combines with J gene TRBJ2-1, with D maybe TRBD2 (5 bases). Trimming shortened V by 3 bases and J by 7 bases, and 13 bases separated the two germline ends. The CDR3 spans 14 residues. CDR1 and CDR2 from the germline V gene are ENHRY and SYGVKD. CDR3 in amino acids: CAISEQNAGNEQFF. The CDR3 coding sequence is TGTGCCATCAGTGAACAGAACGCGGGTAATGAGCAGTTCTTC.

This clonotype was observed a few times. V is TRBV4-1 and J is TRBJ1-2, with 8 positions matching TRBD1. With V trimmed by 3 bases and J by 7 bases, 10 bases remained unmatched. In germline, CDR1 is MGHRA, CDR2 YSYEKL. The CDR3 covers 15 residues. DNA for the CDR3: TGCGCCAGCAGCCAGGAGAACAGGGGGTGGGGTGGCTACACCTTC. This codes for CASSQENRGWGGYTF.

The chain couples TRBV5-6 to TRBJ1-2; weak D call: TRBD1 (5 bases). Germline V gives CDR1 SGHDT, CDR2 YYEEEE. V lost 3 bases to trimming and J lost 8 bases, with 20 bases between them. This CDR3 has 15 amino acids. The CDR3 protein is CASSSPGLTGGGYTF. CDR3 nucleotides: TGTGCCAGCAGCTCGCCGGGACTTACCGGCGGAGGCTACACCTTC. The variable domain in full, completed from reference TRBV5-6 and TRBJ1-2, reads DAGVTQSPTHLIKTRGQQVTLRCSPKSGHDTVSWYQQALGQGPQFIFQYYEEEERQRGNFPDRFSGHQFPNYSSELNVNALLLGDSALYLCASSSPGLTGGGYTFGSGTRLTVV.

The V call is TRBV7-2, the J call TRBJ2-7; the D is unclear. This CDR3 contains 13 residues. The germline CDR1 and CDR2 sequences are SGHTA and FQGNSA. Trimming took off 4 bases at V and 5 bases at J, with 12 bases between the two ends. This chain's CDR3 is CASSWTFTDEQYF. CDR3 nucleotide sequence: TGTGCCAGCAGCTGGACCTTTACGGACGAGCAGTACTTC.

In DNA form, the CDR3 reads TGCGCCAGCAGCCAAGGACTAGCGGACACAGATACGCAGTATTTT. Translating gives CASSQGLADTDTQYF. The chain combines TRBV4-1 with TRBJ2-3, with TRBD2 identical over 9 bases. V shed 1 base and J 2 bases; nucleotides not matched to a gene: 1. Germline loops: CDR1 MGHRA, CDR2 YSYEKL. The CDR3 extends over 15 amino acids.

This rearrangement joins TRBV3-1 to TRBJ1-6; the D is unclear. Germline assignment: CDR1 LGHDT and CDR2 YNNKEL (reference sequence). Deletions cut 4 bases from V and 12 bases from J, with 16 bases between. This CDR3 contains 14 residues. The CDR3 loop is CASSPHRSGGPLHF. The CDR3 DNA follows: TGTGCCAGCAGCCCTCACCGAAGCGGAGGACCCCTCCACTTT.

In nucleotides, the CDR3 is TGTGCCAGCAGCTTAGGGAAGGGAGGCAATCAGCCCCAGCATTTT. Translation gives CASSLGKGGNQPQHF. The V and J genes are TRBV7-9 and TRBJ1-5; D is uncertain. This CDR3 comprises 15 residues. Trimming took off 1 base at V and 2 bases at J, with 9 bases between the two ends. Germline V CDR1 and CDR2: SEHNR, FQNEAQ (reference sequence).

This clonotype was seen a handful of times. The chain joins TRBV29-1 to TRBJ1-1, with D maybe TRBD1 (5 bases). Trimming took 0 bases from V and 5 from J, leaving 19 bases between them. The CDR3 covers 16 residues. Germline V lookup: CDR1 SQVTM, CDR2 ANQGSEA. CDR3 sequence: CSVEEGDRWGRTEAFF. The CDR3 coding sequence is TGCAGCGTTGAAGAAGGGGACCGGTGGGGTCGTACTGAAGCTTTCTTT.

This clonotype was counted a few times. The J gene is TRBJ2-7, the V gene TRBV4-1, with 8 bases aligning to TRBD2. The germline V gene encodes CDR1 MGHRA and CDR2 YSYEKL. V lost 3 bases and J lost 6; bases outside the gene matches: 7. The CDR3 contains 14 residues. CDR3 residues: CASSHTGTRSEQYF. For the CDR3, the DNA is TGCGCCAGCAGCCACACCGGGACTAGGAGCGAGCAGTACTTC.

This clonotype was recorded at least ten times. The chain employs TRBV20-1 and TRBJ1-1; D gene ambiguous. The V gene's germline CDR1 is DFQATT and CDR2 SNEGSKA (reference sequence). V was pared by 0 bases and J by 0 bases, with 8 bases between. The CDR3 covers 14 residues. In DNA, the CDR3 is TGCAGTGCTAGAGAGGGCTTTCTGAACACTGAAGCTTTCTTT. It yields the protein CSAREGFLNTEAFF.

This sequence joins TRBV6-1 and TRBJ1-1; 10 bases line up with TRBD1. V dropped 9 bases and J dropped 1; count of bases not matched to a gene: 11. The CDR3 extends over 16 amino acids. Germline V lookup: CDR1 MNHNS, CDR2 SASEGT. This chain's CDR3 is CASGTGAIDPNTEAFF. The CDR3 DNA is TGTGCCAGTGGGACAGGGGCGATTGACCCGAACACTGAAGCTTTCTTT.

This clonotype came up many times. V gene TRBV5-4 combines with J gene TRBJ2-7, with D possibly being TRBD1 (5 bases). Germline CDR1 is SGHNT and CDR2 is YYREEE (reference sequence). Between the trimmed V and J ends, which lost 4 bases and 0 bases, there was a span of 14 bases. The CDR3 is 15 residues long. The CDR3 reads CASSPFEDNSYEQYF. The CDR3 DNA sequence: TGTGCCAGCAGCCCCTTTGAGGACAACTCCTACGAGCAGTACTTC.

The rearrangement links TRBV27 to TRBJ2-7; 7 bases line up with TRBD2. J gave up 5 bases and V 7 bases, and 14 bases lay outside the gene matches. Germline lookup yields CDR1 MNHEY and CDR2 SMNVEV (reference sequence). The CDR3 totals 15 residues. The CDR3 loop reads CASNPGTTQRHEQYF. CDR3 in DNA: TGTGCCAGCAACCCCGGGACTACCCAAAGGCACGAGCAGTACTTC.

This clonotype has at least ten counts. This chain links TRBV15 with TRBJ2-7; D unresolved. The CDR3 totals 15 residues. V lost 0 bases and J lost 9, with 18 bases in between. Looked up from germline, CDR1 is LNHNV and CDR2 is YYDKDF (reference sequence). The CDR3 protein is CATSRDDLPSLPQYF. The CDR3 DNA reads TGTGCCACCAGCAGAGATGACCTGCCTAGTTTACCGCAGTACTTC. The entire variable domain, with the rest obtained from reference TRBV15 and TRBJ2-7, is as follows: DAMVIQNPRYQVTQFGKPVTLSCSQTLNHNVMYWYQQKSSQAPKLLFHYYDKDFNNEADTPDNFQSRRPNTSFCFLDIRSPGLGDTAMYLCATSRDDLPSLPQYFGPGTRLTVT.

V gene TRBV7-9 combines with J gene TRBJ2-7; D tentatively reads TRBD1 or TRBD2 (5 bases each). Trimming took off 5 bases at V and 1 base at J, with 15 bases between the two ends. This CDR3 is 15 amino acids long. Per the germline V gene, CDR1 is SEHNR and CDR2 is FQNEAQ (reference sequence). The CDR3 protein is CASSGSPGRSYEQYF. The CDR3 nucleotides are TGTGCCAGCAGCGGTTCCCCGGGACGGTCCTACGAGCAGTACTTC.

V usage is TRBV12-3 or TRBV12-4 and J usage is TRBJ2-3; D might be TRBD2 (6 bases). CDR3 length: 14 residues. V was pared by 2 bases and J by 6 bases, with 12 bases between. The CDR3 reads CASSLTGVGDTQYF. CDR3 in DNA: TGTGCCAGCAGTTTAACGGGAGTAGGTGATACGCAGTATTTT.

This clonotype was counted ten times or more. The rearrangement links TRBV10-3 to TRBJ1-2; no definite D call. Germline values: CDR1 ENHRY, CDR2 SYGVKD. The CDR3 runs 12 residues. V lost 8 bases to trimming and J lost 3 bases, with 10 bases between them. CDR3 sequence reads: CAIWAWDYGYTF. Written as DNA, the CDR3 is TGTGCCATCTGGGCCTGGGACTATGGCTACACCTTC.

At least ten counts were recorded for this clonotype. V and J are TRBV11-1 and TRBJ1-5; TRBD1 is a possible D gene (6 bases). Germline V gene data show CDR1 as SGHAT and CDR2 as FQDESV (reference sequence). This CDR3 is built from 17 residues. Between the trimmed V and J ends, which lost 4 bases and 7 bases, there was a span of 23 bases. The CDR3 here is CASSSSDRQDLGQPQHF. The CDR3 DNA reads as TGTGCCAGCAGCTCAAGTGACAGACAGGACCTTGGACAGCCCCAGCATTTT.

This clonotype was seen a single time. The rearrangement uses TRBV4-2 and TRBJ2-7; 10 bases are a match to TRBD2. Unmatched junction bases numbered 1, after V lost 2 bases and J lost 0 bases. Germline CDR1 is LGHNA and CDR2 is YNFKEQ. This CDR3 is built from 15 residues. Written as DNA, the CDR3 is TGTGCCAGCAGCCAAAGGACTAGCGGCTCCTACGAGCAGTACTTC. Translated, it gives CASSQRTSGSYEQYF.

This clonotype was counted only a few times. The chain couples TRBV6-5 to TRBJ1-1; the D is unclear. CDR1 and CDR2 (germline): MNHEY, SVGAGI. This CDR3 spans 15 amino acids. With 6 bases removed from V and 5 bases from J, the gap between germline ends came to 19 bases. CDR3 residues: CASSYTTTLGTEAFF. DNA for the CDR3: TGTGCCAGCAGCTACACCACAACCCTGGGGACTGAAGCTTTCTTT.

The chain employs TRBV6-5 and TRBJ1-1; D is ambiguous. The CDR3 covers 13 residues. Looked up from germline, CDR1 is MNHEY and CDR2 is SVGAGI. Deletions cut 4 bases from V and 5 bases from J, with 11 bases between. DNA for the CDR3: TGTGCCAGCAGTTCCGGCCTGGGAACTGAAGCTTTCTTT. Translation: CASSSGLGTEAFF.

This clonotype was counted only a few times. The chain joins TRBV12-3 or TRBV12-4 to TRBJ2-2; D is undetermined. The CDR3 is 14 amino acids. V gave up 6 bases and J gave up 0 bases, with 8 bases separating them. CDR3 DNA sequence: TGTGCCAGCAGGGGCGACCCGAACACCGGGGAGCTGTTTTTT. Residues: CASRGDPNTGELFF.